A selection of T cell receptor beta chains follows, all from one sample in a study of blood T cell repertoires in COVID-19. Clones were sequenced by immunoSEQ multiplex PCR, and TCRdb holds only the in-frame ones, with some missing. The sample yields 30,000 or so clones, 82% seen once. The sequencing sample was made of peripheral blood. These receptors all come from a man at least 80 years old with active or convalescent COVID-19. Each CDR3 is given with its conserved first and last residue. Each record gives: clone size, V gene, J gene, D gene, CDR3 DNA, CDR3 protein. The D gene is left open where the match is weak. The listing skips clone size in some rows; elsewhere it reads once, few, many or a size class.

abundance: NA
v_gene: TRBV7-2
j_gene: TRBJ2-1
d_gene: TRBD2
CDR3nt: TGTGCCAGCAGCTTAGTCCGACTAGCGGGAGGGTTAAATGAGCAGTTCTTC
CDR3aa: CASSLVRLAGGLNEQFF

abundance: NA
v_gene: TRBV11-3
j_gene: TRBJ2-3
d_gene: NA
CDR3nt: TGTGCCAGCAGCGCGCAGGGTGGCGCGCAGTATTTT
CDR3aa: CASSAQGGAQYF

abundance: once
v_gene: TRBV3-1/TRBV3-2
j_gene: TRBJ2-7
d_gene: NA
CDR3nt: TGTGCCAGCAGCCCCCACCTTGAGCCCTACGAGCAGTACTTC
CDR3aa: CASSPHLEPYEQYF

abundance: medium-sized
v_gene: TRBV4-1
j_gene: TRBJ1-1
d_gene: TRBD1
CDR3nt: TGCGCCAGCAGCTTAATACAGGGGGCAACCACTGAAGCTTTCTTT
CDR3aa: CASSLIQGATTEAFF

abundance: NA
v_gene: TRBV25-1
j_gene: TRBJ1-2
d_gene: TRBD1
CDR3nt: TGTGCCACCTGGACAGGGGGCAGTAACTATGGCTACACCTTC
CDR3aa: CATWTGGSNYGYTF

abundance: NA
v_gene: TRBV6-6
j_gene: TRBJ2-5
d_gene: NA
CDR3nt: TGTGCCAGCAGTCAGACAGCAGAAGAGACCCAGTACTTC
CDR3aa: CASSQTAEETQYF

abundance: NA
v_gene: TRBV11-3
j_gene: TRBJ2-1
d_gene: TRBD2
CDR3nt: TGTGCCAGCAGCGCCAGCGAGAGCGGGAACAATGAGCAGTTCTTC
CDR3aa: CASSASESGNNEQFF

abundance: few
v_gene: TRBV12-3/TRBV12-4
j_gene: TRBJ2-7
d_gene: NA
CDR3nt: TGTGCCAGCACCGCGGACATGTTCGGGGAGCAGTACTTC
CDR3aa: CASTADMFGEQYF

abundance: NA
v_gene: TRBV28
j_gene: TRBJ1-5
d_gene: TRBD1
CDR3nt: TGTGCCAGCATCTCGGGTGGAGGGGGCCGGCAGCCCCAGCATTTT
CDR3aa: CASISGGGGRQPQHF

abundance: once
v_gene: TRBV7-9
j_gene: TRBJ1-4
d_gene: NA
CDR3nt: TGTGCCAGCAGCTTTGGTATAGGGAGGCTTGAAAAACTGTTTTTT
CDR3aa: CASSFGIGRLEKLFF

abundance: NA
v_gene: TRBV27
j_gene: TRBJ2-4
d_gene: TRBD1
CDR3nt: TGTGCCAGCGGAGTACAGGGGGCAGTTAAAAACATTCAGTACTTC
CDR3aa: CASGVQGAVKNIQYF